These 24 T cell receptor beta chains originate from one sample sequenced in a study of T cell responses to AZD1222 COVID-19 vaccine. Repertoires were generated with immunoSEQ multiplex PCR, while TCRdb's copy carries only in-frame clones and drops some. Counted here are roughly 130,000 clones, roughly 85% occurring once; the ten biggest clones make up about 8.3%. Sequenced material: peripheral blood, taken on day 0 of AZD1222 vaccination. The receptors here all came from an adult in good health.

The chain carries TRBV6-5 and TRBJ2-7, with D possibly being TRBD1 (5 bases). V lost 7 bases, J lost 5 bases, and 15 bases lay in between. CDR1 MNHEY and CDR2 SVGAGI come from the germline V gene. This CDR3 is built from 13 residues. The CDR3 sequence: CASTAPRVHEQYF. The CDR3 nucleotides read TGTGCCAGCACCGCGCCCAGGGTCCACGAGCAGTACTTC.

This rearrangement joins TRBV6-5 to TRBJ2-7, with D hard to call. CDR1 is MNHEY and CDR2 is SVGAGI in the germline V gene. This CDR3 has 12 amino acids. V was trimmed by 6 bases and J by 3 bases, leaving 9 bases between them. CDR3 amino acids: CASSRDRYEQYF. The CDR3 DNA sequence: TGTGCCAGCAGCCGAGACCGCTACGAGCAGTACTTC.

The rearrangement uses TRBV5-1 and TRBJ1-5, with TRBD1 matching over 7 bases. Per the germline V gene, CDR1 is SGHRS and CDR2 is YFSETQ. The ends lost 2 bases at V and 4 bases at J; junction bases unmatched: 6. This CDR3 is 15 amino acids long. The CDR3 region has the DNA TGCGCCAGCAGCTTTGAGGGACAGATTAATCAGCCCCAGCATTTT. It is translated as CASSFEGQINQPQHF.

The chain combines TRBV11-2 with TRBJ2-2; possibly TRBD1 for D (6 bases). Trimming took off 3 bases at V and 6 bases at J, with 11 bases between the two ends. CDR3 length: 14 amino acids. Per germline, CDR1 SGHAT and CDR2 FQNNGV. CDR3 sequence reads: CASSFTGLAGELFF. The DNA for the CDR3 is TGTGCCAGCAGCTTCACAGGGTTGGCCGGGGAGCTGTTTTTT.

V is TRBV11-2 and J is TRBJ1-2, with D perhaps matching TRBD1 (6 bases). Germline values: CDR1 SGHAT, CDR2 FQNNGV. The CDR3 spans 16 residues. V lost 1 base and J lost 8, with 20 bases in between. CDR3 amino acids: CASSLGRTGRVGGYTF. CDR3 in DNA: TGTGCCAGCAGCTTAGGAAGAACAGGGCGGGTAGGCGGCTACACCTTC.

V and J are TRBV11-3 and TRBJ2-5; D gene ambiguous. Germline V CDR1 and CDR2: SGHNT, YENEEA. V lost 5 bases and J lost 1, with 17 bases in between. The CDR3 runs to 16 residues. CDR3 residues: CASSQTSLPAQETQYF. The CDR3 DNA reads as TGTGCCAGCAGCCAAACCTCTCTCCCAGCCCAAGAGACCCAGTACTTC.

The rearrangement uses TRBV2 and TRBJ2-1, with D tentatively TRBD1 or TRBD2 (5 bases each). Germline values: CDR1 SNHLY, CDR2 FYNNEI. Trimming removed 7 bases at V and 8 bases at J, with 21 bases between. CDR3 size: 15 residues. The CDR3 nucleotides read TGTGCCAGCACCCACCGGGACCCCAGTTACGATGAGCAGTTCTTC. Its translation is CASTHRDPSYDEQFF.

This sequence joins TRBV6-5 and TRBJ1-4; a weak D match, TRBD1 (6 bases). Germline CDR1 MNHEY, CDR2 SVGAGI. The V end was cut by 8 bases, the J end by 2 bases, with 12 bases between. This CDR3 region has 14 residues. CDR3 DNA sequence: TGTGCCAGCGGGAACAGGGTCACTAATGAAAAACTGTTTTTT. It yields the protein CASGNRVTNEKLFF.

The chain employs TRBV9 and TRBJ1-6; TRBD1 matches 8 bases. The germline gives CDR1 SGDLS, CDR2 YYNGEE. V dropped 4 bases and J dropped 8; count of bases not matched to a gene: 8. The CDR3 is 15 amino acids. CDR3 protein: CASSQVSGGDSPLHF. The CDR3 DNA is TGTGCCAGCAGCCAAGTATCAGGGGGCGATTCACCCCTCCACTTT.

J is TRBJ1-5 and V is TRBV19; 7 bases map to TRBD1. From germline, CDR1 is LNHDA and CDR2 SQIVND (reference sequence). The V segment lost 5 bases and the J segment 7 bases; nucleotides outside the gene matches: 5. The CDR3 sequence is 13 residues long. The CDR3 DNA is TGTGCCAGTAGTGCCCAGGGGGGGCAGCCCCAGCATTTT. Protein sequence: CASSAQGGQPQHF.

V is TRBV11-3 and J is TRBJ2-1; D not resolved. Germline loops: CDR1 SGHNT, CDR2 YENEEA. Trimming removed 5 bases from V and 8 bases from J, with 13 bases in between. The CDR3 runs to 13 residues. The CDR3 reads CASSPGWADEQFF. DNA for the CDR3: TGTGCCAGCAGCCCTGGATGGGCGGATGAGCAGTTCTTC.

V is TRBV7-7 and J is TRBJ2-5; 10 nucleotides align to TRBD2. This CDR3 is 17 amino acids long. CDR1 and CDR2 (germline): SSHAT, FNYEAQ (reference sequence). Trimming cost V 1 base and J 4 bases; bases outside gene matches: 9. CDR3 protein: CASSLGGLAGVGETQYF. CDR3 nucleotides: TGTGCCAGCAGCTTAGGAGGTCTAGCGGGAGTCGGAGAGACCCAGTACTTC.

This chain links TRBV6-6 with TRBJ2-7, with D hard to call. The CDR3 sequence is 13 residues long. Germline CDR1 reads MNHNY; CDR2 reads SVGAGI (reference sequence). The ends were cut back, 4 bases at V and 6 bases at J, with 13 bases in the middle. The CDR3 sequence is CASSLRGGGEQYF. In nucleotides, the CDR3 is TGTGCCAGCAGTTTACGCGGTGGCGGCGAGCAGTACTTC.

The rearrangement uses TRBV6-5 and TRBJ2-7; 8 bases fit TRBD2. The trim removed 2 bases at V and 6 bases at J, leaving 9 bases unmatched. The CDR3 contains 15 residues. CDR1 MNHEY and CDR2 SVGAGI come from the germline V gene. This CDR3 is CASSYTAVRGGEQYF. Here the CDR3 DNA reads TGTGCCAGCAGTTACACGGCGGTACGGGGGGGCGAGCAGTACTTC.

V and J are TRBV19 and TRBJ2-3; unclear D gene. Germline V gene lookup returns CDR1 LNHDA and CDR2 SQIVND (reference sequence). CDR3 size: 12 residues. Trimming shortened V by 8 bases and J by 6 bases, and 12 bases separated the two germline ends. DNA for the CDR3: TGTGCCAGTGCCCTTGGTTGGGATACGCAGTATTTT. This encodes CASALGWDTQYF.

The gene calls are TRBV19 and TRBJ1-6, with D maybe TRBD1 (5 bases). Trimming pared 6 bases from V and 7 bases from J, leaving 13 bases between. The germline V gene encodes CDR1 LNHDA and CDR2 SQIVND (reference sequence). This CDR3 has 14 residues. Here the CDR3 reads CASSIPTGNSPLHF. The CDR3 DNA is TGTGCCAGTAGCATACCAACAGGCAATTCACCCCTCCACTTT.

As to this clone: The same CDR3 also results from other DNA sequences found in this sample. This chain's CDR3 is CASSYQVGTGELFF. DNA of the CDR3: TGTGCCAGCAGTTATCAAGTGGGGACCGGGGAGCTGTTTTTT. The rearrangement uses TRBV6-5 and TRBJ2-2; D is uncertain. Germline V gene data show CDR1 as MNHEY and CDR2 as SVGAGI. The CDR3 is made up of 14 amino acids. V was cut by 3 bases and J by 5 bases, with 10 bases left in between.

The genes are TRBV11-3 and TRBJ2-7; D call uncertain. Trimming stripped 8 bases from V and 5 bases from J, with 16 bases between. The CDR3 extends over 13 amino acids. The germline V gene encodes CDR1 SGHNT and CDR2 YENEEA. DNA of the CDR3: TGTGCCAGCCGGGCCCGTCGGAGTAACGAGCAGTACTTC. Encoded protein: CASRARRSNEQYF.

The chain has TRBV15 and TRBJ2-5; D is tentatively TRBD1 or TRBD2 (6 bases each). Trimming took off 0 bases at V and 2 bases at J, with 10 bases between the two ends. Germline V gives CDR1 LNHNV, CDR2 YYDKDF (reference sequence). This CDR3 has 15 amino acids. CDR3 DNA: TGTGCCACCAGCAGAGATAGGGGGGTACAAGAGACCCAGTACTTC. As protein: CATSRDRGVQETQYF.

This clone was seen a single time. This chain uses TRBV7-8 with TRBJ2-3; TRBD1 matches at 10 bases. Trimming at V came to 3 bases and at J to 2 bases, leaving 11 bases not matched to a gene. Germline assignment: CDR1 SGHVS and CDR2 FQNEAQ. This CDR3 spans 18 amino acids. CDR3 coding DNA: TGTGCCAGCAGCTTCCCCGTCCCGGGACAGGGGTCCACAGATACGCAGTATTTT. Amino acid sequence: CASSFPVPGQGSTDTQYF.

The chain combines TRBV11-2 with TRBJ1-2; no clear D. Germline CDR1 SGHAT, CDR2 FQNNGV. The CDR3 runs 13 residues. Trimming took off 1 base at V and 5 bases at J, with 8 bases between the two ends. CDR3 protein: CASSLGVEYGYTF. CDR3 DNA: TGTGCCAGCAGCTTAGGGGTCGAGTATGGCTACACCTTC.

The chain carries TRBV5-1 and TRBJ2-2; no clear D. Germline loops: CDR1 SGHRS, CDR2 YFSETQ. V was pared by 0 bases and J by 4 bases, with 10 bases between. This CDR3 is 15 amino acids long. The CDR3, as DNA: TGCGCCAGCAGCTTGGGGACGGTAGGCACCGGGGAGCTGTTTTTT. Amino acid sequence: CASSLGTVGTGELFF.

The chain couples TRBV6-5 to TRBJ2-7, with 8 bases fitting TRBD1. Germline assignment: CDR1 MNHEY and CDR2 SVGAGI. This CDR3 contains 15 residues. V dropped 2 bases and J dropped 5; count of bases not matched to a gene: 8. CDR3 loop: CASSYRGQVYDEQYF. The CDR3 DNA reads as TGTGCCAGCAGTTACCGGGGACAGGTTTACGACGAGCAGTACTTC.

CDR3 DNA sequence: TGCGCCAGCAGCCCGGGGTGGGGAGGTAACAATGAGCAGTTCTTC. Translation gives CASSPGWGGNNEQFF. The V and J genes are TRBV5-1 and TRBJ2-1, with D possibly matching TRBD2 (6 bases). Germline V gives CDR1 SGHRS, CDR2 YFSETQ. V dropped 4 bases and J dropped 5 bases, with 16 bases sitting between them. The CDR3 spans 15 residues. The whole variable domain, filled in from reference TRBV5-1 and TRBJ2-1, reads KAGVTQTPRYLIKTRGQQVTLSCSPISGHRSVSWYQQTPGQGLQFLFEYFSETQRNKGNFPGRFSGRQFSNSRSEMNVSTLELGDSALYLCASSPGWGGNNEQFFGPGTRLTVL.